These T cell receptor beta chains were read from a single sample in a study of T cells in Graves' hyperthyroidism and ophthalmopathy. TCRdb re-called the multiplex PCR reads with MiXCR, one entry per CDR3 protein. The sample consists of 400,000 to 600,000 distinct CDR3 sequences, roughly 20% of them appearing once. The sample taken for sequencing was blood. Every receptor here comes from a man aged 18-30 years with Graves' hyperthyroidism. Each CDR3 is given with its conserved first and last residue. Each record gives: D gene, J gene, V gene, clone size, CDR3 protein, CDR3 DNA. The D gene is left open where the match is weak. Size tells how often a clone was seen (once, few, many) or the class of an expanded clone, and some rows leave it out.

D gene: .; J gene: TRBJ1-1; V gene: TRBV7-9; clone size: .; CDR3 protein: CASLRALNTEAFF; CDR3 DNA: TGTGCCAGCTTGAGGGCCTTGAACACTGAAGCTTTCTTT
D gene: .; J gene: TRBJ1-3; V gene: TRBV4-2; clone size: .; CDR3 protein: CASSQPPRTVGNTIYF; CDR3 DNA: TGTGCCAGCAGCCAACCCCCCCGGACAGTTGGAAACACCATATATTTT
D gene: TRBD1; J gene: TRBJ2-5; V gene: TRBV24-1; clone size: .; CDR3 protein: CATSEYDRASQETQYF; CDR3 DNA: TGTGCCACCAGTGAATACGACAGGGCGAGCCAAGAGACCCAGTACTTC
D gene: .; J gene: TRBJ2-2; V gene: TRBV19; clone size: many; CDR3 protein: CASSISAGLNTGELFF; CDR3 DNA: TGTGCCAGTAGTATATCAGCAGGCCTGAACACCGGGGAGCTGTTTTTT
D gene: .; J gene: TRBJ1-1; V gene: TRBV13; clone size: many; CDR3 protein: CASSPSTLTEAFF; CDR3 DNA: TGTGCCAGCAGCCCGAGCACCCTCACTGAAGCTTTCTTT
D gene: TRBD1; J gene: TRBJ2-7; V gene: TRBV14; clone size: many; CDR3 protein: CASSSPGQVTYEQYF; CDR3 DNA: TGTGCCAGCAGCTCCCCGGGACAGGTAACCTACGAGCAGTACTTC
D gene: .; J gene: TRBJ1-2; V gene: TRBV28; clone size: .; CDR3 protein: CASKGGASYGYTF; CDR3 DNA: TGTGCCAGCAAAGGGGGGGCCTCCTATGGCTACACCTTC
D gene: .; J gene: TRBJ1-1; V gene: TRBV12-3/TRBV12-4; clone size: many; CDR3 protein: CASRPSPGTEAFF; CDR3 DNA: TGTGCCAGCAGGCCCTCCCCGGGCACTGAAGCTTTCTTT
D gene: .; J gene: TRBJ1-1; V gene: TRBV12-5; clone size: once; CDR3 protein: CASGLSHSGLVKTTEAFF; CDR3 DNA: TGTGCTAGTGGTTTGTCCCACTCGGGCCTCGTAAAGACCACTGAAGCTTTCTTT
D gene: .; J gene: TRBJ2-5; V gene: TRBV2; clone size: many; CDR3 protein: CAFRAYRVTETQYF; CDR3 DNA: TGTGCCTTCCGGGCCTACAGGGTGACCGAGACCCAGTACTTC
D gene: .; J gene: TRBJ2-7; V gene: TRBV20-1; clone size: .; CDR3 protein: CSARDLRDYEQYF; CDR3 DNA: TGCAGTGCTAGAGATCTGCGGGACTACGAGCAGTACTTC
D gene: .; J gene: TRBJ2-4; V gene: TRBV12-3/TRBV12-4; clone size: many; CDR3 protein: CASSQGGGNIQYF; CDR3 DNA: TGTGCCAGCAGTCAGGGGGGGGGAAACATTCAGTACTTC
D gene: TRBD1; J gene: TRBJ2-6; V gene: TRBV6-2/TRBV6-3; clone size: many; CDR3 protein: CASSYSAQGASGANVLTF; CDR3 DNA: TGTGCCAGCAGTTACTCGGCACAGGGGGCCTCAGGGGCCAACGTCCTGACTTTC
D gene: .; J gene: TRBJ2-5; V gene: TRBV7-9; clone size: .; CDR3 protein: CASSLSMQETQYF; CDR3 DNA: TGTGCCAGCAGCTTAAGTATGCAAGAGACCCAGTACTTC
D gene: .; J gene: TRBJ1-3; V gene: TRBV10-3; clone size: many; CDR3 protein: CAMGDSGNTIYF; CDR3 DNA: TGTGCCATGGGGGACTCTGGAAACACCATATATTTT
D gene: .; J gene: TRBJ1-5; V gene: TRBV30; clone size: few; CDR3 protein: CAWSSGTSNQPQHF; CDR3 DNA: TGTGCCTGGTCTTCCGGGACAAGTAATCAGCCCCAGCATTTT
D gene: .; J gene: TRBJ2-2; V gene: TRBV6-1; clone size: many; CDR3 protein: CASEGGRGNTGELFF; CDR3 DNA: TGTGCCAGCGAGGGAGGAAGGGGAAACACCGGGGAGCTGTTTTTT
D gene: .; J gene: TRBJ1-2; V gene: TRBV28; clone size: many; CDR3 protein: CASSLSTANYGYTF; CDR3 DNA: TGTGCCAGCAGTTTATCGACAGCTAACTATGGCTACACCTTC
D gene: TRBD1; J gene: TRBJ1-2; V gene: TRBV5-1; clone size: many; CDR3 protein: CASSLAVGQGAHYGYTF; CDR3 DNA: TGCGCCAGCAGCTTGGCCGTCGGACAGGGGGCCCACTATGGCTACACCTTC
D gene: TRBD1; J gene: TRBJ1-2; V gene: TRBV20-1; clone size: many; CDR3 protein: CSAAPGGTGSITPQLSYGYTF; CDR3 DNA: TGCAGTGCTGCCCCGGGGGGGACAGGTTCAATAACCCCCCAACTCTCTTATGGCTACACCTTC
D gene: TRBD2; J gene: TRBJ2-2; V gene: TRBV7-6; clone size: many; CDR3 protein: CASSFSAGGPYGELFF; CDR3 DNA: TGTGCCAGCAGCTTCTCAGCGGGGGGGCCTTACGGGGAGCTGTTTTTT
D gene: .; J gene: TRBJ1-1; V gene: TRBV6-5; clone size: .; CDR3 protein: CASSYGSWDTEAFF; CDR3 DNA: TGTGCCAGCAGTTACGGGAGCTGGGACACTGAAGCTTTCTTT
D gene: .; J gene: TRBJ2-6; V gene: TRBV7-8; clone size: few; CDR3 protein: CASSLERLGANVLTF; CDR3 DNA: TGTGCCAGCAGCTTAGAACGCCTTGGGGCCAACGTCCTGACTTTC
D gene: .; J gene: TRBJ2-4; V gene: TRBV6-5; clone size: many; CDR3 protein: CASSYRPAGRIQYF; CDR3 DNA: TGTGCCAGCAGTTATAGACCGGCCGGGCGCATTCAGTACTTC
D gene: .; J gene: TRBJ1-5; V gene: TRBV6-1; clone size: many; CDR3 protein: CASSLDYSGNQPQHF; CDR3 DNA: TGTGCCAGCAGTCTAGACTATTCGGGCAATCAGCCCCAGCATTTT
D gene: .; J gene: TRBJ1-1; V gene: TRBV4-1; clone size: few; CDR3 protein: CASSQAREPRNTEAFF; CDR3 DNA: TGCGCCAGCAGCCAAGCTAGGGAACCGCGGAACACTGAAGCTTTCTTT
D gene: TRBD1; J gene: TRBJ1-5; V gene: TRBV6-1; clone size: many; CDR3 protein: CASRGQGWEPQHF; CDR3 DNA: TGTGCCAGCAGGGGACAGGGTTGGGAGCCCCAGCATTTT
D gene: .; J gene: TRBJ2-4; V gene: TRBV20-1; clone size: few; CDR3 protein: CSAVGNIKYF; CDR3 DNA: TGCAGTGCGGTGGGGAACATTAAGTACTTC
D gene: .; J gene: TRBJ1-2; V gene: TRBV5-1; clone size: .; CDR3 protein: CARAAIPPNYGYTF; CDR3 DNA: TGCGCCAGGGCCGCCATCCCTCCTAACTATGGCTACACCTTC
D gene: .; J gene: TRBJ1-2; V gene: TRBV4-2; clone size: few; CDR3 protein: CASSPLPGGANYGYTF; CDR3 DNA: TGTGCCAGCAGCCCACTGCCGGGCGGCGCTAACTATGGCTACACCTTC
D gene: .; J gene: TRBJ1-2; V gene: TRBV6-5; clone size: few; CDR3 protein: CASSYSEVHGYTF; CDR3 DNA: TGTGCCAGCAGTTACTCCGAGGTTCACGGCTACACCTTC
D gene: .; J gene: TRBJ2-7; V gene: TRBV12-3/TRBV12-4; clone size: many; CDR3 protein: CASSNTDYEQYF; CDR3 DNA: TGTGCCAGCAGTAATACGGACTACGAGCAGTACTTC
D gene: .; J gene: TRBJ2-2; V gene: TRBV7-3; clone size: .; CDR3 protein: CASSSGTSGGTGELFF; CDR3 DNA: TGTGCCAGCAGTTCCGGGACCTCAGGCGGCACCGGGGAGCTGTTTTTT
D gene: TRBD1; J gene: TRBJ1-5; V gene: TRBV6-1; clone size: many; CDR3 protein: CASSEAGTGGSIGQPQHF; CDR3 DNA: TGTGCCAGCAGTGAAGCGGGGACAGGGGGATCGATAGGTCAGCCCCAGCATTTT
D gene: .; J gene: TRBJ2-7; V gene: TRBV5-5; clone size: many; CDR3 protein: CASSLGGSLEAYEQYF; CDR3 DNA: TGTGCCAGCAGCTTGGGCGGAAGTCTTGAGGCGTACGAGCAGTACTTC
D gene: .; J gene: TRBJ1-3; V gene: TRBV28; clone size: many; CDR3 protein: CASRDTNAGNTIYF; CDR3 DNA: TGTGCCAGCAGAGATACCAACGCTGGAAACACCATATATTTT
D gene: .; J gene: TRBJ1-1; V gene: TRBV6-1; clone size: many; CDR3 protein: CASSQEMNTEAFF; CDR3 DNA: TGTGCCAGCAGTCAAGAGATGAACACTGAAGCTTTCTTT
D gene: .; J gene: TRBJ1-1; V gene: TRBV2; clone size: .; CDR3 protein: CAKGGGLSEAFF; CDR3 DNA: TGTGCCAAAGGGGGTGGACTGAGTGAAGCTTTCTTT
D gene: .; J gene: TRBJ1-1; V gene: TRBV12-3/TRBV12-4; clone size: once; CDR3 protein: CASSSLRDAFF; CDR3 DNA: TGTGCCAGCAGTTCTTTGAGAGATGCTTTCTTT
D gene: .; J gene: TRBJ2-5; V gene: TRBV15; clone size: many; CDR3 protein: CATSRVQGETQYF; CDR3 DNA: TGTGCCACCAGCAGAGTCCAGGGAGAGACCCAGTACTTC
D gene: TRBD2; J gene: TRBJ2-5; V gene: TRBV28; clone size: .; CDR3 protein: CASMREIQETQYF; CDR3 DNA: TGTGCCAGCATGCGGGAGATCCAAGAGACCCAGTACTTC
D gene: .; J gene: TRBJ1-5; V gene: TRBV14; clone size: many; CDR3 protein: CASSQDHGQFYQPQHF; CDR3 DNA: TGTGCCAGCAGCCAAGATCACGGGCAGTTTTATCAGCCCCAGCATTTT
D gene: .; J gene: TRBJ1-2; V gene: TRBV5-1; clone size: many; CDR3 protein: CASSLVGEKSYGYTF; CDR3 DNA: TGCGCCAGCAGCTTGGTAGGGGAGAAAAGCTATGGCTACACCTTC
D gene: .; J gene: TRBJ1-1; V gene: TRBV27; clone size: many; CDR3 protein: CASSLSTRGADEAFF; CDR3 DNA: TGTGCCAGCAGTTTATCGACGCGGGGGGCAGATGAAGCTTTCTTT
D gene: .; J gene: TRBJ1-5; V gene: TRBV6-5; clone size: many; CDR3 protein: CASSFSASRNQPQHF; CDR3 DNA: TGTGCCAGCAGTTTCAGTGCGTCGCGGAATCAGCCCCAGCATTTT
D gene: TRBD1; J gene: TRBJ1-3; V gene: TRBV11-2; clone size: many; CDR3 protein: CASSSQQGSGNTIYF; CDR3 DNA: TGTGCCAGCAGCTCCCAACAGGGGAGTGGAAACACCATATATTTT
D gene: TRBD2; J gene: TRBJ2-2; V gene: TRBV25-1; clone size: many; CDR3 protein: CASSEYGGGVTGELFF; CDR3 DNA: TGTGCCAGCAGTGAATATGGCGGGGGGGTCACCGGGGAGCTGTTTTTT
D gene: TRBD1; J gene: TRBJ1-5; V gene: TRBV2; clone size: .; CDR3 protein: CASSDGQGGESNQPQHF; CDR3 DNA: TGTGCCAGCAGTGACGGACAGGGCGGGGAAAGCAATCAGCCCCAGCATTTT
D gene: .; J gene: TRBJ1-1; V gene: TRBV20-1; clone size: .; CDR3 protein: CSAPRTEKGEAFF; CDR3 DNA: TGCAGTGCACCAAGGACGGAGAAGGGTGAAGCTTTCTTT
D gene: .; J gene: TRBJ2-7; V gene: TRBV11-2; clone size: .; CDR3 protein: CASSLERISGEQYF; CDR3 DNA: TGTGCCAGCAGCTTAGAGCGAATTTCAGGCGAGCAGTACTTC
D gene: TRBD1; J gene: TRBJ2-7; V gene: TRBV2; clone size: many; CDR3 protein: CASSARTGNNEQYF; CDR3 DNA: TGTGCCAGCAGTGCTCGGACAGGGAATAACGAGCAGTACTTC
D gene: .; J gene: TRBJ2-7; V gene: TRBV12-3/TRBV12-4; clone size: many; CDR3 protein: CASSLAVTYEQYF; CDR3 DNA: TGTGCCAGCAGTTTGGCGGTTACCTACGAGCAGTACTTC
D gene: .; J gene: TRBJ1-5; V gene: TRBV30; clone size: many; CDR3 protein: CAWSGQRVQPQHF; CDR3 DNA: TGTGCCTGGAGTGGACAGAGAGTCCAGCCCCAGCATTTT
D gene: .; J gene: TRBJ2-7; V gene: TRBV9; clone size: .; CDR3 protein: CASSVTPGTYEQYF; CDR3 DNA: TGTGCCAGCAGCGTAACCCCGGGAACCTACGAGCAGTACTTC
D gene: .; J gene: TRBJ2-7; V gene: TRBV20-1; clone size: few; CDR3 protein: CSAKKSGGPSYEQYF; CDR3 DNA: TGCAGTGCTAAAAAGTCAGGTGGGCCATCCTACGAGCAGTACTTC
D gene: .; J gene: TRBJ1-1; V gene: TRBV4-1; clone size: few; CDR3 protein: CASSQRYDYTEAFF; CDR3 DNA: TGCGCCAGCAGCCAACGTTACGACTACACTGAAGCTTTCTTT
D gene: .; J gene: TRBJ2-7; V gene: TRBV28; clone size: many; CDR3 protein: CASSYTDEQYF; CDR3 DNA: TGTGCCAGCAGTTATACCGACGAGCAGTACTTC
D gene: .; J gene: TRBJ1-2; V gene: TRBV28; clone size: .; CDR3 protein: CASRGLGGQYGYTF; CDR3 DNA: TGTGCCAGCAGGGGCCTGGGCGGTCAGTATGGCTACACCTTC
D gene: TRBD1; J gene: TRBJ1-2; V gene: TRBV7-6; clone size: .; CDR3 protein: CASSPRGWDRSLLSVYGYTF; CDR3 DNA: TGTGCCAGCAGCCCAAGAGGGTGGGACAGGTCTCTACTCAGCGTCTATGGCTACACCTTC
D gene: .; J gene: TRBJ1-2; V gene: TRBV20-1; clone size: .; CDR3 protein: CSALPSYGYTF; CDR3 DNA: TGCAGTGCTCTACCAAGCTATGGCTACACCTTC